The 14 T cell receptor beta chains reported below all come from one sample, sequenced in a study of EBV T-cell therapy then PD-1 blockade in nasopharyngeal carcinoma. Antigens of these TCRs are unknown. Time point reported: 266 days after commencement of treatment, after nivolumab therapy. Treatment in this sample: AdE1-LMPpoly-expanded autologous EBV-specific T-cell therapy followed by anti-PD-1 nivolumab. Repertoires were generated with immunoSEQ multiplex PCR, while TCRdb's copy carries only in-frame clones and drops some. The data show about 20,000 clones, with about 86% seen just once and around 29% held by the top ten. Specimen: CD8+ T cells from blood, collected between days 200 and 300 from a patient whose treatment included autologous EBV-specific T cells and nivolumab. The receptor source for this set is a man aged 40-49 years with nasopharyngeal carcinoma.

The J gene is TRBJ2-1, the V gene TRBV19; D is uncertain. The germline V gene encodes CDR1 LNHDA and CDR2 SQIVND (reference sequence). This CDR3 is built from 14 residues. Trimming removed 3 bases from V and 4 bases from J, with 10 bases in between. CDR3 in amino acids: CASSIQDGYNEQFF. The DNA for the CDR3 is TGTGCCAGTAGTATCCAGGACGGTTACAATGAGCAGTTCTTC.

CDR3 in amino acids: CASSRPGTGEQFF. CDR3 bases: TGTGCCAGCAGCCGGCCGGGGACGGGTGAGCAGTTCTTC. The chain is built from TRBV7-9 and TRBJ2-1; D may correspond to TRBD1 or TRBD2 (5 bases each). CDR3 length: 13 amino acids. The V gene lost 5 bases and the J gene lost 9 bases, with 14 bases spanning the gap. Germline lookup yields CDR1 SEHNR and CDR2 FQNEAQ (reference sequence).

This clone was counted a single time. This chain connects TRBV4-2 to TRBJ2-5; D is perhaps TRBD1 (5 bases). V was clipped by 4 bases and J by 1 base, with 7 bases between them. CDR1 LGHNA and CDR2 YNFKEQ come from the germline V gene. The CDR3 covers 13 residues. The CDR3 coding sequence is TGTGCCAGCAGCCGGACACTCCAAGAGACCCAGTACTTC. Protein sequence: CASSRTLQETQYF.

This chain joins TRBV18 and TRBJ2-7; TRBD1 might be the D (5 bases). The CDR3 has 13 amino acids. Germline-derived CDR1 and CDR2 are KGHSH and LQKENI. Trimming took 3 bases from V and 3 from J, leaving 9 bases between them. In DNA form, the CDR3 reads TGTGCCAGCTCACCTGACAGATACTACGAGCAGTACTTC. Translation: CASSPDRYYEQYF.

V and J are TRBV7-9 and TRBJ1-5; TRBD1 agrees at 12 bases. Losses at the gene ends were 2 bases for V and 14 bases for J; bases not matched to a gene: 7. Germline V lookup: CDR1 SEHNR, CDR2 FQNEAQ (reference sequence). There are 14 residues in the CDR3. The CDR3 region is CASSLPGQGAVKHF. In nucleotides, the CDR3 is TGTGCCAGCAGCTTACCGGGACAGGGGGCTGTCAAGCATTTT.

The sample holds one count of this clone. V gene TRBV6-1 combines with J gene TRBJ2-1, with 9 bases aligning to TRBD2. With 3 bases clipped from V and 5 bases from J, the junction kept 8 bases outside the gene matches. CDR1 MNHNS and CDR2 SASEGT come from the germline V gene. CDR3 size: 16 residues. The CDR3 sequence is CASSEAGGSPHNEQFF. The CDR3 bases are TGTGCCAGCAGTGAGGCGGGGGGGTCTCCCCACAATGAGCAGTTCTTC.

The rearrangement joins TRBV9 to TRBJ2-1; D is uncertain. The CDR3 runs to 16 residues. In germline, CDR1 is SGDLS, CDR2 YYNGEE. The V and J ends lost 0 bases and 8 bases respectively, with 18 bases between them. The CDR3 sequence is CASSVAYTQREDEQFF. The CDR3 nucleotides are TGTGCCAGCAGCGTAGCTTACACACAACGAGAGGATGAGCAGTTCTTC.

This clone was counted a single time. The chain is built from TRBV7-8 and TRBJ2-6, with 7 bases fitting TRBD1. CDR1 SGHVS and CDR2 FQNEAQ come from the germline V gene. The CDR3 totals 18 residues. V dropped 4 bases and J dropped 0; count of bases not matched to a gene: 9. CDR3 region: CASSSDRTGSSGANVLTF. In DNA, the CDR3 is TGTGCCAGCAGCTCGGACAGGACTGGGTCCTCTGGGGCCAACGTCCTGACTTTC.

The chain carries TRBV27 and TRBJ2-1; 12 bases match TRBD2. V lost 5 bases, J lost 7 bases, and 9 bases stayed unmatched. The germline CDR1 and CDR2 sequences are MNHEY and SMNVEV (reference sequence). The length of the CDR3 is 16 residues. CDR3 nucleotides: TGTGCCAGCAGTCCCACGGGACTAGCGGGCAAGAATGAGCAGTTCTTC. Translating it yields CASSPTGLAGKNEQFF.

This sequence joins TRBV9 and TRBJ2-6; D ambiguous. The V end lost 9 bases, the J end lost 0 bases, and 10 bases lay between the germline ends. This CDR3 spans 14 amino acids. Looked up from germline, CDR1 is SGDLS and CDR2 is YYNGEE. The CDR3 region has the DNA TGTGCCACCGACGCCGGCTCTGGGGCCAACGTCCTGACTTTC. This translates into CATDAGSGANVLTF.

This clone is large by share. The rearrangement links TRBV7-7 to TRBJ2-7; no clear D gene. Trimming removed 5 bases from V and 2 bases from J, with 16 bases in between. The CDR3 spans 15 residues. CDR1 is SSHAT, CDR2 FNYEAQ, per germline (reference sequence). Here the CDR3 DNA reads TGTGCCAGCAGCCTCGGGTCCCTGGGCGCCTACGAGCAGTACTTC. Its protein is CASSLGSLGAYEQYF.

This chain connects TRBV4-2 to TRBJ2-2, with D unclear. The CDR3 is made up of 12 amino acids. The V gene's germline CDR1 is LGHNA and CDR2 YNFKEQ. V lost 0 bases and J 7 bases, leaving 3 bases between the germline ends. The CDR3 region has the DNA TGTGCCAGCAGCCAAGAAGGCGGGGAGCTGTTTTTT. This codes for CASSQEGGELFF.

This clone has just a few counts. The rearrangement uses TRBV6-4 and TRBJ2-3, with 7 bases identical to TRBD1. The V gene end was trimmed by 8 bases and the J gene end by 3 bases; junction bases not matched to a gene: 5. The CDR3 contains 13 residues. Germline loops: CDR1 MRHNA, CDR2 SNTAGT. CDR3 in amino acids: CASSGTETDTQYF. As DNA, the CDR3 is TGTGCCAGCTCCGGGACAGAGACAGATACGCAGTATTTT.

The table lists this clone with a count of one. The J gene is TRBJ2-3, the V gene TRBV6-5; D is perhaps TRBD2 (6 bases). CDR1 MNHEY and CDR2 SVGAGI come from the germline V gene. The CDR3 loop spans 15 amino acids. Between the trimmed V and J ends, which lost 0 bases and 4 bases, there was a span of 11 bases. In DNA, the CDR3 is TGTGCCAGCAGTTACTCGGCGGGAATGGCAGATACGCAGTATTTT. It specifies CASSYSAGMADTQYF.